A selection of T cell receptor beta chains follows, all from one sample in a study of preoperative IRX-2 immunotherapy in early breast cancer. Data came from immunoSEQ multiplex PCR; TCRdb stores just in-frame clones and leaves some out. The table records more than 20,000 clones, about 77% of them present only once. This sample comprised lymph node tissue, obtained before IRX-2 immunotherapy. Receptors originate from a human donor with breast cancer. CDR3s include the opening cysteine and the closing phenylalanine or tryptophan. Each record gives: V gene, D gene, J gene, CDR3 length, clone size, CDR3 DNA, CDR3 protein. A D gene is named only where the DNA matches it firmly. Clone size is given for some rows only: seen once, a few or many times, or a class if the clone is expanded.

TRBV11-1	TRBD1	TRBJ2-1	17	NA	TGTGCCAGCAGCTCCTATTCCGGACAGGCGTCGTACAATGAGCAGTTCTTC	CASSSYSGQASYNEQFF
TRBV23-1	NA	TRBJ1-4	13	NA	TGCGCCAGCACCCGGGGGGCCTACGAAAAACTGTTTTTT	CASTRGAYEKLFF
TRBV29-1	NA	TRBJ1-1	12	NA	TGCAGTGAGGGGGGGTTAAGGACTGAAGCTTTCTTT	CSEGGLRTEAFF
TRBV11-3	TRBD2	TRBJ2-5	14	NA	TGTGCCAGCAGCCCCGGGGGGGGCTGGGAGACCCAGTACTTC	CASSPGGGWETQYF
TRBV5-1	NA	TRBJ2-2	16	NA	TGCGCCAGCAGCTCTCTCGGGACATTGAACACCGGGGAGCTGTTTTTT	CASSSLGTLNTGELFF
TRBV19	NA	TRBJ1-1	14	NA	TGTGCCAGTAATGGGCAGCTATCTTTCGATGAAGCTTTCTTT	CASNGQLSFDEAFF
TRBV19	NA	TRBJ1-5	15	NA	TGTGCCAGTAGTATCACCCTGGATGGCAATCAGCCCCAGCATTTT	CASSITLDGNQPQHF
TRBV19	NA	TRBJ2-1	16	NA	TGTGCCAGTAGCCTAGCATCGAAAGCACCCTACAATGAGCAGTTCTTC	CASSLASKAPYNEQFF
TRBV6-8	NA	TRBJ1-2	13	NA	TGTGCCAGCACCTATGGACAGCCCTATGGCTACACCTTC	CASTYGQPYGYTF
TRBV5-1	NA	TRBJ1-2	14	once	TGCGCCAGCAGCTTGGTTCAGGGAGGCGATGGCTACACCTTC	CASSLVQGGDGYTF
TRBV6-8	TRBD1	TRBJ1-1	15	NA	TGTGCCAGCAGCTATAGACAGGGTATGAACACTGAAGCTTTCTTT	CASSYRQGMNTEAFF
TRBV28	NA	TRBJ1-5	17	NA	TGTGCCAGCACCCCACCAGCCGGGTTCCCTAGCAATCAGCCCCAGCATTTT	CASTPPAGFPSNQPQHF
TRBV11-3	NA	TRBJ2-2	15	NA	TGTGCCAGCAGCTTAGATAGCGGACAAACTTGGGAGCTGTTTTTT	CASSLDSGQTWELFF
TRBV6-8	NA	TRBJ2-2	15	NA	TGTGCCAGCAGTTTAACCCCGGCGGGTACCGGGGAGCTGTTTTTT	CASSLTPAGTGELFF
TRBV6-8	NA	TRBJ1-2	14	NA	TGTGCCAGCAGTTACTCCCCGACCTACTATGGCTACACCTTC	CASSYSPTYYGYTF
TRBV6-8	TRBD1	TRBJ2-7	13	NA	TGTGCCATCAGCCGGGACAGTGACTACGAGCAGTACTTC	CAISRDSDYEQYF
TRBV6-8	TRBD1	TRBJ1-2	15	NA	TGTGCCAGCTTCGGGGAGAACGGGACAGGAGTTGGCTACACCTTC	CASFGENGTGVGYTF
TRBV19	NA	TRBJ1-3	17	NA	TGTGCCAGTAGTATTATGAAAGGGCAATCCGCTGGAAACACCATATATTTT	CASSIMKGQSAGNTIYF
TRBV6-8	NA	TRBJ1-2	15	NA	TGTGCCAGCAGTTACTCAGCAGGGATCCTCTATGGCTACACCTTC	CASSYSAGILYGYTF
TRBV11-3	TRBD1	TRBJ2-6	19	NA	TGTGCCAGCAGCCCAGGGTTCGGGACAGGGGGCTCTGGGGCCAACGTCCTGACTTTC	CASSPGFGTGGSGANVLTF
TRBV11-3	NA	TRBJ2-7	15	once	TGTGCCAGCAGCCGAGTTACAGGGAGAGGATACGAGCAGTACTTC	CASSRVTGRGYEQYF
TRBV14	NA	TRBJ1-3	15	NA	TGTGCCAGCAGCCAAACAATCATTTCTGGAAACACCATATATTTT	CASSQTIISGNTIYF
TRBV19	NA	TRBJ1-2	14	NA	TGTGCCAGTAGTGAACAGCGAGGGGACTATGGCTACACCTTC	CASSEQRGDYGYTF
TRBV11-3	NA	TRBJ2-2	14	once	TGTGCCAGCAGTCTAGACAGCAACACCGGGGAGCTGTTTTTT	CASSLDSNTGELFF
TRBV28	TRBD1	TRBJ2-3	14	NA	TGTGCCAGCAGTTTAAGACAGGGGAAAGATACGCAGTATTTT	CASSLRQGKDTQYF
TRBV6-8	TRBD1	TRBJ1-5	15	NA	TGTGCCAGCAGCTTAACAGGGGGCCTGAATCAGCCCCAGCATTTT	CASSLTGGLNQPQHF
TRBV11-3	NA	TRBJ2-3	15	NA	TGTGCCAGCAGCTCCGGAAGGGGATACACAGATACGCAGTATTTT	CASSSGRGYTDTQYF
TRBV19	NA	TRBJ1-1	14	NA	TGTGCCAGTAGTATAAGGCAGGGGAACACTGAAGCTTTCTTT	CASSIRQGNTEAFF
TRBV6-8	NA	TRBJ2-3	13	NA	TGTGCCAGCAGTGACTTGGCCCTTGGGAAGCAGTATTTT	CASSDLALGKQYF
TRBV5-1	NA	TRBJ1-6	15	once	TGCGCCAGCAGCATAAACTCGGGGGGTCATTCACCCCTCCACTTT	CASSINSGGHSPLHF
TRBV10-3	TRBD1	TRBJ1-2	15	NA	TGTGCCATCAGTGAGGCTGACAGGGTTCTCTATGGCTACACCTTC	CAISEADRVLYGYTF
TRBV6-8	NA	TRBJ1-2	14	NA	TGTGCCAGCAGTTACTCGAGTGGGGCCTATGGCTACACCTTC	CASSYSSGAYGYTF
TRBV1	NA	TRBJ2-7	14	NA	TGCGCCAGCAGCCCACAGGATTTGGCCTACGAGCAGTACTTC	CASSPQDLAYEQYF
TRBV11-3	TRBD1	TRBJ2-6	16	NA	TGTGCCAGCAGCGTTACAGGGGGATCTGGGGCCAACGTCCTGACTTTC	CASSVTGGSGANVLTF
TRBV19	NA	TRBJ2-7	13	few	TGTGCCAGTAGCCACGGAGGGGACAGTGCCCACCACTTC	CASSHGGDSAHHF
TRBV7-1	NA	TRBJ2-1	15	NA	TGTGCCAGCAGCTCTAGGACGGGCTCCTACAATGAGCAGTTCTTC	CASSSRTGSYNEQFF
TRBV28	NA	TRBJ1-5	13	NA	TGTGCCGCGGGAGGGGTTTTCTTTCAGCCCCAGCATTTT	CAAGGVFFQPQHF
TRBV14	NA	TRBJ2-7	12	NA	TGTGCCAGCAGCCCACAGGGCTACGAGCAGTACTTC	CASSPQGYEQYF
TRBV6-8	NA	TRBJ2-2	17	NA	TGTGCCAGCAGTTACACTCGGACGGATACGAACACCGGGGAGCTGTTTTTT	CASSYTRTDTNTGELFF
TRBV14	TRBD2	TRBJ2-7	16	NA	TGTGCCAGCAGCCCCTCCACTAGCGGGGGCTCCTACGAGCAGTACTTC	CASSPSTSGGSYEQYF
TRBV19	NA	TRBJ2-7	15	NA	TGTGCCAGTAGCCCTGGGGGCAGCTTTACCTACGAGCAGTACTTC	CASSPGGSFTYEQYF
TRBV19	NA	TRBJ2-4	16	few	TGTGCCAGTAGTATAGATCGGGGGTTGGCCAAAAACATTCAGTACTTC	CASSIDRGLAKNIQYF
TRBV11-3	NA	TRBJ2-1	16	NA	TGTGCCAGCAGCTTAGAGGTCCGGGTTTTGGTCAATGAGCAGTTCTTC	CASSLEVRVLVNEQFF
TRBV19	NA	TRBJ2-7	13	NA	TGTGCCAGTAGTGCGGGGCTACCCTACGAGCAGTACTTC	CASSAGLPYEQYF
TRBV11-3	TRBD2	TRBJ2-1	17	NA	TGTGCCAGCAGCGCCCGGACTAGCCCGAGCTCCTACAATGAGCAGTTCTTC	CASSARTSPSSYNEQFF
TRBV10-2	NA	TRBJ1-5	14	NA	TGCGCCAGCAGTGGGGGGTTAGGAAGTCAGCCCCAGCATTTT	CASSGGLGSQPQHF
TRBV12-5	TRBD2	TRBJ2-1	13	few	TGTGCCAGTACCGGGACTAGCCGGAATGAGCAGTTCTTC	CASTGTSRNEQFF
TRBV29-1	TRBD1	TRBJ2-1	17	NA	TGCAGCGTTGAACCCTATCGTGCGACAGGGGAGGTAGATGAGCAGTTCTTC	CSVEPYRATGEVDEQFF
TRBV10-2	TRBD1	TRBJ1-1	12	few	TGCGCCAGCAATCTGGACAGGGGCGCAGCTTTCTTT	CASNLDRGAAFF
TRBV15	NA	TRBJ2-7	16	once	TGTGCCACCAGCAGAGATCTGGGGGCCTCCTCCTACGAGCAGTACTTC	CATSRDLGASSYEQYF
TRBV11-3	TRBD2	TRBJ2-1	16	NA	TGTGCCAGCACCCGATCGGCGTCTAGCGGGGGGGGTGAGCAGTTCTTC	CASTRSASSGGGEQFF
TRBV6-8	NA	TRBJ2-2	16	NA	TGTGCCAGCAGTTACGCCGGGACCCGAAGGGCCGGGGAGCTGTTTTTT	CASSYAGTRRAGELFF
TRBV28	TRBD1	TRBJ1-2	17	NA	TGTGCCAGCAGTACCGGGACAGCCTCCTTGATAATCTATGGCTACACCTTC	CASSTGTASLIIYGYTF
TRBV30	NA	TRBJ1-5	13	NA	TGTGCCTGGAGGGACGGCGCGGATCAGCCCCAGCATTTT	CAWRDGADQPQHF
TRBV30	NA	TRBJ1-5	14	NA	TGTGCCTGGAGTGTATCGGGATTCAATCAGCCCCAGCATTTT	CAWSVSGFNQPQHF
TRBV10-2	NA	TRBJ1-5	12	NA	TGCGCCAGCAGTGAAGTTAACCAGCCCCAGCATTTT	CASSEVNQPQHF
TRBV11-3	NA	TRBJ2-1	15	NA	TGTGCCAGCAGGCCGTCGGGGGGCGCGGGCAATGAGCAGTTCTTC	CASRPSGGAGNEQFF
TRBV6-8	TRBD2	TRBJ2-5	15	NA	TGTGCCAGCAGTCCCCCAGGCGGGGGGGCTGAGACCCAGTACTTC	CASSPPGGGAETQYF
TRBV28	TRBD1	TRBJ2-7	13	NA	TGTGCCAGCAGTGGGACAGAATTATACGAGCAGTACTTC	CASSGTELYEQYF
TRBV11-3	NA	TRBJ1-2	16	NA	TGTGCCAGCAGCAGTATATCAGGGGTTGTGGGCTATGGCTACACCTTC	CASSSISGVVGYGYTF